These 9 T cell receptor beta chains came from one sample sequenced in a study of human T cells and chemical hapten exposure. TCRdb reprocessed the RACE reads with MiXCR, giving one entry per CDR3 protein. The sample has tens of thousands of distinct CDR3 sequences, over 9% seen once. Time point given: patch test 2, 6 weeks after DPC sensitization. This sample's treatment: therapeutic diphenylcyclopropenone sensitization with weekly scalp DPC. The sequencing here drew on whole blood, taken in connection with sensitization to the hapten diphenylcyclopropenone (DPC). The receptor source for this set is a woman between 50 and 59 years old with alopecia areata. Some clones in this sample may be carry-over from other donors' samples.

This clonotype was counted at least ten times. This chain uses TRBV14 with TRBJ1-6; no firm D call. CDR3 length: 15 residues. CDR1 and CDR2 (germline): SGHDN, FVKESK. V was cut by 0 bases and J by 7 bases, with 10 bases left in between. The CDR3 bases are TGTGCCAGCAGCCAAGATCTTATTGTGAATTCACCCCTCCACTTT. Its protein is CASSQDLIVNSPLHF.

This clonotype showed up just a few times. The chain recombines TRBV18 with TRBJ2-5, with 13 bases lining up with TRBD2. Unmatched junction bases numbered 5, after V lost 5 bases and J lost 2 bases. The CDR3 spans 16 residues. The germline gives CDR1 KGHSH, CDR2 LQKENI. The CDR3 DNA is TGTGCCAGCTCAAGAGGACTAGCGGGAGAGCAAGAGACCCAGTACTTC. Translation gives CASSRGLAGEQETQYF.

The rearrangement links TRBV11-2 to TRBJ2-1; the match to TRBD2 covers 12 bases. Germline CDR1 reads SGHAT; CDR2 reads FQNNGV. V lost 6 bases, J lost 5 bases, and 5 bases stayed unmatched. This CDR3 has 15 amino acids. DNA for the CDR3: TGTGCCAGCAGTGCGACTAGCGGGAGAGACAATGAGCAGTTCTTC. Encoded protein: CASSATSGRDNEQFF.

The CDR3: CSASLSRDRRYWNTEAFF. Written as DNA, the CDR3 is TGCAGTGCTTCCCTAAGCCGGGACAGGAGATATTGGAACACTGAAGCTTTCTTT. The V and J genes are TRBV20-1 and TRBJ1-1, with TRBD1 matching over 8 bases. With 5 bases clipped from V and 1 base from J, the junction kept 18 bases outside the gene matches. The V gene's germline CDR1 is DFQATT and CDR2 SNEGSKA (reference sequence). This CDR3 has 18 amino acids.

This clonotype occurred many times. V gene TRBV18 combines with J gene TRBJ2-3; D is ambiguous. This CDR3 is built from 13 residues. V dropped 3 bases and J dropped 1 base, with 5 bases sitting between them. CDR1 and CDR2 from the germline V gene are KGHSH and LQKENI. The CDR3 region has the DNA TGTGCCAGCTCACCGGCCGGCACAGATACGCAGTATTTT. This encodes CASSPAGTDTQYF.

The chain has TRBV11-2 and TRBJ2-6; the D is unclear. V lost 5 bases and J lost 4, with 12 bases in between. Germline V gives CDR1 SGHAT, CDR2 FQNNGV. This CDR3 is 15 amino acids long. CDR3 in amino acids: CASSRFSPGANVLTF. Written as DNA, the CDR3 is TGTGCCAGCAGCCGCTTCTCGCCGGGGGCCAACGTCCTGACTTTC.

This clonotype has more than one count but fewer than ten. V is TRBV11-2 and J is TRBJ2-5; 8 bases map to TRBD2. The CDR3 is 15 residues long. With V trimmed by 0 bases and J by 7 bases, 7 bases remained unmatched. The V gene's germline CDR1 is SGHAT and CDR2 FQNNGV. The CDR3: CASSLDQREWATQYF. The DNA for the CDR3 is TGTGCCAGCAGCTTAGATCAGCGGGAGTGGGCGACCCAGTACTTC.

The chain recombines TRBV11-2 with TRBJ2-2; TRBD2 aligns across 7 bases. The CDR3 runs 17 residues. V dropped 5 bases and J dropped 3; count of bases not matched to a gene: 12. Germline CDR1 is SGHAT and CDR2 is FQNNGV. In DNA form, the CDR3 reads TGTGCCAGCAGCAGGGGCCATGGCGGGAGTTACACCGGGGAGCTGTTTTTT. Translating gives CASSRGHGGSYTGELFF.

This clonotype was picked up many times. The chain is built from TRBV7-6 and TRBJ2-2; 9 bases match TRBD1. The CDR3 loop spans 17 amino acids. The V gene's germline CDR1 is SGHVS and CDR2 FNYEAQ. V dropped 6 bases and J dropped 6; count of bases not matched to a gene: 14. For the CDR3, the DNA is TGTGCCAGCAGGCCAGACCTGGGACAGGGTTATTCCGGGGAGCTGTTTTTT. Protein sequence: CASRPDLGQGYSGELFF.